These 8 T cell receptor beta chains originate from one sample sequenced in a study of T-cell reconstitution after alpha-beta-depleted transplantation in children. This sample's TCRbeta library carried unique molecular identifier barcodes. One entry per CDR3 protein results from TCRdb running MiXCR on the PCR reads. The sample comprises about 150,000 distinct CDR3 sequences, about 9% of which are singletons, and 15% to 20% rests with the top ten. Specimen: PBMCs, mostly from graft donor cells, collected 180 days after TCRalphabeta/CD19-depleted stem cell transplant. These receptors all stem from a female patient aged 2-9 years who had a stem cell transplant for congenital amegakaryocytic thrombocytopenia, so the T cells may come from the graft donor.

This clonotype occurred many times. This chain connects TRBV29-1 to TRBJ1-4, with D maybe TRBD1 (6 bases). CDR1 and CDR2 from the germline V gene are SQVTM and ANQGSEA. The CDR3 consists of 13 residues. The V end lost 7 bases, the J end lost 6 bases, and 15 bases lay between the germline ends. This CDR3 reads CSAGQPGYEKLFF. Written as DNA, the CDR3 is TGCAGCGCCGGACAGCCCGGGTATGAAAAACTGTTTTTT.

This clonotype came up a few times. The chain combines TRBV20-1 with TRBJ2-1; 12 nucleotides align to TRBD2. The CDR3 runs 16 residues. Trimming took 4 bases from V and 4 from J; bases not matched to a gene: 8. From germline, CDR1 is DFQATT and CDR2 SNEGSKA (reference sequence). The DNA of the CDR3 is TGCAGTGCTACCCTTTCCACTAGCGGGGGGTACAATGAGCAGTTCTTC. Its protein is CSATLSTSGGYNEQFF.

The table lists this clonotype with a few counts. The rearrangement uses TRBV20-1 and TRBJ2-1; TRBD1 matches 7 bases. The CDR3 extends over 11 amino acids. Trimming at V came to 5 bases and at J to 7 bases, leaving 2 bases not matched to a gene. Germline V gene sequence: CDR1 DFQATT, CDR2 SNEGSKA (reference sequence). Written as DNA, the CDR3 is TGCAGTGCTGCGACAGGGAATGAGCAGTTCTTC. This encodes CSAATGNEQFF.

There are many counts of this clonotype. This sequence joins TRBV5-1 and TRBJ2-5; D not certain. The germline V gene encodes CDR1 SGHRS and CDR2 YFSETQ. The CDR3 is made up of 14 amino acids. Trimming shortened V by 0 bases and J by 4 bases, and 10 bases separated the two germline ends. The CDR3 loop is CASSLGRPPETQYF. Here the CDR3 DNA reads TGCGCCAGCAGCTTGGGAAGACCCCCAGAGACCCAGTACTTC.

This clonotype was picked up many times. V usage is TRBV20-1 and J usage is TRBJ1-4, with 9 bases that match TRBD1. V was clipped by 7 bases and J by 6 bases; unmatched bases: 3. Germline V CDR1 and CDR2: DFQATT, SNEGSKA (reference sequence). The CDR3 spans 12 residues. The CDR3 reads CSGRQGDEKLFF. CDR3 nucleotide sequence: TGCAGTGGAAGACAGGGGGATGAAAAACTGTTTTTT.

The V gene is TRBV10-2, the J gene TRBJ2-1; 7 bases line up with TRBD2. With 3 bases clipped from V and 3 bases from J, the junction kept 8 bases outside the gene matches. The CDR3 is 16 residues long. Germline values: CDR1 WSHSY, CDR2 SAAADI. CDR3 bases: TGCGCCAGCAGTGACCTTAGCGGGTTTAGCTACAATGAGCAGTTCTTC. Amino acid sequence: CASSDLSGFSYNEQFF.

This clonotype appeared many times. The J gene is TRBJ2-7, the V gene TRBV6-1; a weak D match, TRBD1 (5 bases). V lost 4 bases and J lost 2, with 15 bases in between. The CDR3 is 15 residues long. Germline-derived CDR1 and CDR2 are MNHNS and SASEGT. The CDR3 reads CASSGRGRSAYEQYF. The CDR3 nucleotides are TGTGCCAGCAGTGGTAGGGGCCGTTCTGCCTACGAGCAGTACTTC.

This clonotype was picked up many times. The V and J genes are TRBV29-1 and TRBJ2-3; 9 bases line up with TRBD2. V shed 3 bases and J 3 bases; nucleotides not matched to a gene: 13. CDR1 and CDR2 from the germline V gene are SQVTM and ANQGSEA. CDR3 length equals 17 residues. The CDR3 DNA reads as TGCAGCGTTGACGACAGTGTAGCGGGAGTGGAGACAGATACGCAGTATTTT. Its protein is CSVDDSVAGVETDTQYF.